This T cell receptor beta chain was retrieved from a study of T cells in Graves' hyperthyroidism and ophthalmopathy (dated by TCRdb to about 2019). Looking at the study overall: Peripheral blood samples were taken at initial diagnosis, before any treatment was given. A discovery cohort of roughly 100 patients, about 40 with Graves' ophthalmopathy and about 58 with stable Graves' hyperthyroidism, was used to find distinguishing TCR V-J signatures. An independent validation cohort of 18 to 20 hyperthyroidism patients and roughly 16 patients who later progressed to ophthalmopathy tested prospective prediction of ophthalmopathy. The 95 to 100 discovery patients were divided at random into training and test sets in a 7:3 ratio. In over five Graves' hyperthyroidism patients, the study also compared T-cell repertoires from thyroid tissue with T-cell repertoires from blood. Once sampling was done, hyperthyroidism patients were given methimazole at a starting dose of 30 mg daily, whereas ophthalmopathy patients were given high-dose intravenous methylprednisolone. TCR Vbeta CDR3 sequencing of 120 to 150 peripheral blood samples (over 40 ophthalmopathy, 75 to 80 hyperthyroidism and 17 progressor patients) is reported in the paper.

The CDR3 runs 15 amino acids, cysteine and phenylalanine included. Only the CDR3 part of the read is kept: 45 bases, read in frame from the first base. After removal of 0 bases from V and 9 bases from J, the junction retains 4 bases not matched to a gene. The TCR beta CDR3 regions were amplified from the RNA transcripts. The first round of RT-PCR for the TCR CDR3 was performed with the HTBI primer set and the Qiagen OneStep RT-PCR kit. Libraries were constructed in a second round of multiplex PCR, after which size selection and purification were carried out. Sequencing of the libraries was done on an Illumina HiSeq2000 using paired-end 100 bp reads. As for the authors' bioinformatics: SOAPnuke was used to process the raw data, with reads discarded if the reads contained adapters or uncalled bases, had a mean Phred below 15, or lacked an exact constant-primer or identifier match. COPE v1.2.5 was used to merge the high-quality paired reads, and each unique nucleotide sequence was defined as a clonotype. MiTCR v1.1 was used to align the clonotypes against IMGT TRBV, TRBD and TRBJ reference segments. Analysis was restricted to V-J combinations with a frequency above 0.0001, which covered about 99% of repertoires. A TCS score was defined as the ratio of F50 (clonal expansion) to E x V (chaos), with BLOSUM62-based TCRdist applied between CDR3 peptides within each V-J. Welch's t-statistics and random forest reduced just over 500 V-J features to 13, which were used in a naive Bayes classifier (R e1071). TCRdb redid the processing of the public reads, applying fastp at Q25 and MiXCR, and retained in-frame beta chains. Records with the same CDR3 protein are collapsed into one entry carrying the most frequent genes and DNA. The V and J calls and clone size are TCRdb's, not the authors'. This sample is represented by hundreds of thousands of distinct CDR3 sequences; about 15% of them were singletons. The ten largest clones take up about 13% of the sample.

Ophthalmopathy patients had moderately to severely active disease, Clinical Activity Score of at least 3, NOSPECS grade of at least 4, and duration under 3 months. Exclusion was applied to patients with uncontrolled infections, other autoimmune diseases, pregnancy or lactation. Diagnoses were established on the basis of clinical symptoms, serum thyroxine and TRAb, thyroid ultrasound, and orbital computed tomography. PBMCs were separated from around 9.1 ml of fresh peripheral blood using Ficoll-Paque density gradient centrifugation. Total RNA was extracted using Trizol reagent, and RNA quality was assessed on an Agilent 2100 Bioanalyzer. Results and caveats for the whole study, not just this receptor: In validation, progression to ophthalmopathy was predicted by the model with roughly 69% sensitivity and nearly 75% specificity, a median of approximately 6.5 months before onset. A model built on a 13 V-J signature distinguished ophthalmopathy from stable hyperthyroidism, reaching over 85% sensitivity and approximately 81% specificity in cross-validation and 80%/75% in testing. No statistical method was used to set the sample size in advance, and investigators knew the group allocation. Most expanded thyroid clonotypes (frequency above 0.001) were also detected in blood, suggesting blood repertoires may reflect thyroid immune responses.

This clonotype was recorded at least ten times. Its antigen target is currently unknown. Base qualities are missing; no much larger clone stands one base away. The TCR was taken from a man in his late teens or twenties with Graves' ophthalmopathy. The chain uses TRBV12-3 or TRBV12-4 and TRBJ2-1; TRBD2 aligns with 11 central bases. The material sequenced was blood. The DNA sequence is given as TGTGCCAGCAGTTTAGCTAGCGGGGGGGCGATTGAGCAGTTCTTC. Its coded protein is CASSLASGGAIEQFF.